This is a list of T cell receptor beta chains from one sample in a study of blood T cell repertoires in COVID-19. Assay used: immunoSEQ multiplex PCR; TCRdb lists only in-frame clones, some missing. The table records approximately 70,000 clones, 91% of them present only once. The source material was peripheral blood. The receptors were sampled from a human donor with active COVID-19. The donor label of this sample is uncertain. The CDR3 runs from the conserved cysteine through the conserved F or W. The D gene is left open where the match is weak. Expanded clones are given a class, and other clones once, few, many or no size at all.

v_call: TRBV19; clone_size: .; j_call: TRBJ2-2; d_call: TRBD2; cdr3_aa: CASSRAGLSTGELFF; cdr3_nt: TGTGCCAGTAGTCGAGCGGGACTGAGCACCGGGGAGCTGTTTTTT
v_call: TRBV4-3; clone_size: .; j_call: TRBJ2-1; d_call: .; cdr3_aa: CASSQDRDSYNEQFF; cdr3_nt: TGCGCCAGCAGCCAAGATCGGGACTCCTACAATGAGCAGTTCTTC
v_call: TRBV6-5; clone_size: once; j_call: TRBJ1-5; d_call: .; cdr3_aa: CASSYGVGNNQPQHF; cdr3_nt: TGTGCCAGCAGTTATGGGGTCGGGAACAATCAGCCCCAGCATTTT
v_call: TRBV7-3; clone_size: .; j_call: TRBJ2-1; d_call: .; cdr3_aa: CASSFYPENNNEQFF; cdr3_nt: TGTGCCAGCAGCTTCTATCCGGAGAATAACAATGAGCAGTTCTTC
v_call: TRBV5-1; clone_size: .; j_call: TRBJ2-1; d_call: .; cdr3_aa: CASSLVAQGHNEQFF; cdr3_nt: TGCGCCAGCAGCTTGGTCGCACAGGGCCACAATGAGCAGTTCTTC
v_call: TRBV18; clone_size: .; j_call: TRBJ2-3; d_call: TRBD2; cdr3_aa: CASSRGTSGSTDTQYF; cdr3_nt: TGTGCCAGCTCACGGGGGACTAGCGGGAGCACAGATACGCAGTATTTT
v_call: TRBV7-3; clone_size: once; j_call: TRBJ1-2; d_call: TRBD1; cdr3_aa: CASSLTGDYGYTF; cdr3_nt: TGTGCCAGCAGCTTGACAGGGGACTATGGCTACACCTTC
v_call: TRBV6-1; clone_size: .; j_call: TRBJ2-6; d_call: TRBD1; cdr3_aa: CASSGPSDRAGANVLTF; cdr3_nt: TGTGCCAGCAGTGGCCCTTCGGACAGGGCTGGGGCCAACGTCCTGACTTTC
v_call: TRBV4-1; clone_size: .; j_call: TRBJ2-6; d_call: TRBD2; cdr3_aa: CASSQPGLARGANVLTF; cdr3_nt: TGCGCCAGCAGCCAACCGGGACTAGCGAGGGGGGCCAACGTCCTGACTTTC
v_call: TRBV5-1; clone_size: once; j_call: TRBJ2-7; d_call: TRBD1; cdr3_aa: CASRDPGQGRNEQYF; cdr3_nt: TGCGCCAGCAGGGATCCGGGACAGGGGCGGAACGAGCAGTACTTC
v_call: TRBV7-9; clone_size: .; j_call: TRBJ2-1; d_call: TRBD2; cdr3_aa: CASSPPGLDYSEQFF; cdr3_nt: TGTGCCAGCAGCCCACCGGGACTAGATTATAGTGAGCAGTTCTTC
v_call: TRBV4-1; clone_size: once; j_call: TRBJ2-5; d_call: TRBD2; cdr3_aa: CASSRGGSPYF; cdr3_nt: TGCGCCAGCAGCCGGGGCGGGAGCCCGTACTTC
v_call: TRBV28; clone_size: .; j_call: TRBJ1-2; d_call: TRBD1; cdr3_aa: CASQTGQGRGYTF; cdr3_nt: TGTGCCAGCCAGACCGGACAGGGGCGAGGCTACACCTTC
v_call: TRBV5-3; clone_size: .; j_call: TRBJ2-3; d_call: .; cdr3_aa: CARSLDTISFTQYF; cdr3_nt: TGTGCCAGAAGCTTGGACACTATTTCGTTTACGCAGTATTTT
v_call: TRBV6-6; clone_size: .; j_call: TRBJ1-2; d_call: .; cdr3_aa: CASSSVGPNYGYTF; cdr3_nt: TGTGCCAGCAGTTCCGTGGGCCCTAACTATGGCTACACCTTC
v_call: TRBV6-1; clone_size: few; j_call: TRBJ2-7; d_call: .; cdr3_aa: CASSEALRRDRYEQYF; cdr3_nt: TGTGCCAGCAGTGAAGCGCTTCGGCGGGATCGCTACGAGCAGTACTTC
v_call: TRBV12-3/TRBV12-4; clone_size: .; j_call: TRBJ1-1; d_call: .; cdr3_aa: CASNPLRDTEAFF; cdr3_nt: TGTGCCAGCAACCCCCTCCGGGACACTGAAGCTTTCTTT
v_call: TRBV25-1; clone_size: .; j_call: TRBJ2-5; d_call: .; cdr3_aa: CASSEGGSLETQYF; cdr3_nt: TGTGCCAGCAGTGAGGGGGGAAGTTTGGAGACCCAGTACTTC
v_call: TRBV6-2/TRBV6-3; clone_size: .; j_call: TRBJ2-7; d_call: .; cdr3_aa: CASSPQGVGQYF; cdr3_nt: TGTGCCAGCAGTCCGCAGGGTGTCGGGCAGTACTTC
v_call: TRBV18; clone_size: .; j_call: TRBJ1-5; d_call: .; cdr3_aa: CASSPDSRYQPQHF; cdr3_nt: TGTGCCAGCTCACCAGACAGCAGGTATCAGCCCCAGCATTTT
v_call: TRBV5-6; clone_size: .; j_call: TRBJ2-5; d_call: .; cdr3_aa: CASSPVGGETQYF; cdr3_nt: TGTGCCAGCAGTCCTGTCGGGGGAGAGACCCAGTACTTC
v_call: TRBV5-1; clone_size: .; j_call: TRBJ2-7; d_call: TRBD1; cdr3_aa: CASSWDGTGSEQYF; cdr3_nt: TGCGCCAGCAGTTGGGATGGGACAGGGTCCGAGCAGTACTTC
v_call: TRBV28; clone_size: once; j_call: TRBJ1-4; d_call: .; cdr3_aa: CASKGQGTNEKLFF; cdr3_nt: TGTGCCAGCAAAGGTCAGGGGACTAATGAAAAACTGTTTTTT
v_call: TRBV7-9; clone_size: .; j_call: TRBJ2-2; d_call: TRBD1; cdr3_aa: CASSYVLKTGVHTGELFF; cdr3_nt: TGTGCCAGCAGCTACGTCCTGAAGACAGGGGTACACACCGGGGAGCTGTTTTTT
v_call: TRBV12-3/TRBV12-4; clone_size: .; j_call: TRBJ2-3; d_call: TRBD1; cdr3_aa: CASSEGQADTQYF; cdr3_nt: TGTGCCAGCAGTGAGGGACAGGCGGATACGCAGTATTTT
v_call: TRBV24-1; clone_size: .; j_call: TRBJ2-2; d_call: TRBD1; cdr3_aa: CATSDLTGTGFHTGELFF; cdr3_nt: TGTGCCACCAGTGACCTCACGGGGACAGGGTTTCACACCGGGGAGCTGTTTTTT
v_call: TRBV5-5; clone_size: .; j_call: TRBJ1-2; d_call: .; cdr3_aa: CASRFRQDFYGYTF; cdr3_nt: TGTGCCAGCAGATTCAGACAGGACTTCTATGGCTACACCTTC
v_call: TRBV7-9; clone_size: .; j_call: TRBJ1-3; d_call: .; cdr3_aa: CASSLYGGVSGNTIYF; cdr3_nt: TGTGCCAGCAGCTTATATGGCGGCGTCTCTGGAAACACCATATATTTT
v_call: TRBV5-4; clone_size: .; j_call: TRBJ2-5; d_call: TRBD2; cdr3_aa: CASSRAAGGGETQYF; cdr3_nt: TGTGCCAGCAGCCGGGCGGCGGGAGGGGGAGAGACCCAGTACTTC
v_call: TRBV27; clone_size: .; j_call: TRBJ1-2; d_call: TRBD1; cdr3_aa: CASSQGEYGYTF; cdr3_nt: TGTGCCAGCAGCCAGGGGGAATATGGCTACACCTTC
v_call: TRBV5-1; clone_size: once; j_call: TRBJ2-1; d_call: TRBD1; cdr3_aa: CASSLEDRGWDEQFF; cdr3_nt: TGCGCCAGCAGCTTGGAAGACAGGGGATGGGATGAGCAGTTCTTC
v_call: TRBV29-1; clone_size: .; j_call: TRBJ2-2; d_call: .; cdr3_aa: CSVARGDTGELFF; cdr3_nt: TGCAGCGTTGCCAGGGGGGACACCGGGGAGCTGTTTTTT
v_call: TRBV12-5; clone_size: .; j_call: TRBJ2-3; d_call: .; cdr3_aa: CASGLGRGHTDTQYF; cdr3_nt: TGTGCTAGTGGTTTGGGGCGGGGGCACACAGATACGCAGTATTTT
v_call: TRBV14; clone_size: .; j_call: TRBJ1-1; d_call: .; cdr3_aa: CASSQNGERAFF; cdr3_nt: TGTGCCAGCAGTCAAAACGGGGAGAGGGCTTTCTTT
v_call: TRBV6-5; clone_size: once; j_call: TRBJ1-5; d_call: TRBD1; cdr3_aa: CASSYNTGGSQPQHF; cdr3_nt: TGTGCCAGCAGTTACAATACAGGGGGCAGTCAGCCCCAGCATTTT
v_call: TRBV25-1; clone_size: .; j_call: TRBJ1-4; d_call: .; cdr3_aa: CASTLDGTRKLFF; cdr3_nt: TGTGCCAGCACCCTCGACGGGACTAGGAAACTGTTTTTT
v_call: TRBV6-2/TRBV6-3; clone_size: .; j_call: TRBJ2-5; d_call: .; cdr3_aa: CASSLGETQYF; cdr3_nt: TGTGCCAGCAGTCTCGGGGAGACCCAGTACTTC
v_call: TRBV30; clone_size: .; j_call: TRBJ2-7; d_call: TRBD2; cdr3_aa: CAWSTSATYEQYF; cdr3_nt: TGTGCCTGGAGTACTAGCGCTACCTACGAGCAGTACTTC
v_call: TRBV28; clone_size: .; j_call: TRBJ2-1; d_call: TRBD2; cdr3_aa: CASMTKIAGVYNEQFF; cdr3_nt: TGTGCCAGCATGACTAAAATAGCGGGAGTATACAATGAGCAGTTCTTC
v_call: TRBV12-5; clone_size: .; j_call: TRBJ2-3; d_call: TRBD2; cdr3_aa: CASGFSGRAATDTQYF; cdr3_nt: TGTGCTAGTGGCTTTAGCGGGAGGGCAGCGACAGATACGCAGTATTTT
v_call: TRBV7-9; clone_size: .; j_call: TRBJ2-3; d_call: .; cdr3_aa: CASSLKGSAGDTQYF; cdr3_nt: TGTGCCAGCAGCCTGAAAGGATCTGCGGGAGATACGCAGTATTTT
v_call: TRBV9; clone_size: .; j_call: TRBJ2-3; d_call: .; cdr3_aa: CASSPYGSQAILADTQYF; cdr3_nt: TGTGCCAGCAGCCCTTACGGTTCCCAGGCTATATTAGCGGATACGCAGTATTTT
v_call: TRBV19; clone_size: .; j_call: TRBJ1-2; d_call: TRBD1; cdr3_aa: CASRPPTGGDYGYTF; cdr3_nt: TGTGCCAGTAGGCCACCGACAGGGGGGGACTATGGCTACACCTTC
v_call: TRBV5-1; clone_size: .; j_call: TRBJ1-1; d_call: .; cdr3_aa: CASSPTPGQNTEAFF; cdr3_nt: TGCGCCAGCAGCCCGACACCGGGACAGAACACTGAAGCTTTCTTT
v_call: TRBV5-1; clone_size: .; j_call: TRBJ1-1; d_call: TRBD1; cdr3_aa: CASSLQGPDTEAFF; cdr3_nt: TGCGCCAGCAGTTTACAGGGGCCGGACACTGAAGCTTTCTTT
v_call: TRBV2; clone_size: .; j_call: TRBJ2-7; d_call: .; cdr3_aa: CASSEEGQAIYEQYF; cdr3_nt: TGTGCCAGCAGTGAAGAGGGGCAGGCGATCTACGAGCAGTACTTC
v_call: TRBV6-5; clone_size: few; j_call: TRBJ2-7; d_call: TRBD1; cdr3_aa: CAITGTALSEQYF; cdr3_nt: TGTGCCATTACCGGGACAGCCCTCAGCGAGCAGTACTTC
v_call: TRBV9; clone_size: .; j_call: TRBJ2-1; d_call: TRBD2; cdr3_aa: CASSAPSGRAGNEQFF; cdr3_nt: TGTGCCAGCAGCGCCCCCAGCGGGAGGGCCGGGAATGAGCAGTTCTTC